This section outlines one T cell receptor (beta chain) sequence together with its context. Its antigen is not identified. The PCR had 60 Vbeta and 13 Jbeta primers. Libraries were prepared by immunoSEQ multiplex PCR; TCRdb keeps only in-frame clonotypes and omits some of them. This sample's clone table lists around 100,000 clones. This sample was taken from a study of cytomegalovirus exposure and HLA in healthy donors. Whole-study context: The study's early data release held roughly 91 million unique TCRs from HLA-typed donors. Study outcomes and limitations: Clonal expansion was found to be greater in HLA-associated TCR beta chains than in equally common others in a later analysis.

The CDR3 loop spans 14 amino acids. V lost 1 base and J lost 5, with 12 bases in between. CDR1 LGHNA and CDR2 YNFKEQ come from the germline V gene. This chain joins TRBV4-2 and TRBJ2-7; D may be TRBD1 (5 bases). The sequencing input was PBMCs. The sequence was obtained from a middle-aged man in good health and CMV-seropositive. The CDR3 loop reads CASSQVAGFHEQYF. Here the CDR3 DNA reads TGTGCCAGCAGCCAAGTAGCAGGGTTCCACGAGCAGTACTTC.